This TCR beta chain derives from a study of CXCR3-negative and CXCR3-positive naive CD8 T cells. Study observations and caveats: Relative to memory CD8+ cells, whose diversity was much lower, both naive subsets had comparably high diversity. Naive cells that were CXCR3-negative or CXCR3-positive used TRBV-TRBJ genes alike, while memory cells diverged.

In preparing the TRB cDNA libraries, 5' RACE with UMI labels was used. TCRdb re-called the 5' RACE reads and gives one entry per CDR3 protein, without DNA. Its listing shows approximately 52,000 distinct CDR3 sequences. The germline V gene has CDR1 MDHEN and CDR2 SYDVKM. This CDR3 is built from 12 residues. As concerns this clonotype: Its antigen is as yet unknown.

The TCR was taken from a human donor in good health. Some clones in this sample may be carry-over from other donors' samples. Sequenced sample: memory CD8+ T cells from blood. This chain uses TRBV28 with TRBJ2-5. The CDR3 sequence is CASSLRQETQYF.